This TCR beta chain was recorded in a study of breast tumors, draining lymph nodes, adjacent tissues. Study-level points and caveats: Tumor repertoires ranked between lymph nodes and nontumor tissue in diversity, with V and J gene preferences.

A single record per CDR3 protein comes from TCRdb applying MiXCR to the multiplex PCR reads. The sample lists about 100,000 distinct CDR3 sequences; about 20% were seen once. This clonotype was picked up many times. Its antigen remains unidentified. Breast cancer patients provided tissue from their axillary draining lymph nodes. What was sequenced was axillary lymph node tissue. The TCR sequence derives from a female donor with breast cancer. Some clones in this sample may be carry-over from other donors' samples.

Written as DNA, the CDR3 is TGCAGTGCTAGTGTACCAGCGCGCCCCTGGGAGCAGTACTTC. Translating it yields CSASVPARPWEQYF. This rearrangement joins TRBV20-1 to TRBJ2-7; no clear D gene. This CDR3 comprises 14 residues. The V end was cut by 3 bases, the J end by 7 bases, with 19 bases between. CDR1 is DFQATT and CDR2 is SNEGSKA in the germline V gene (reference sequence).